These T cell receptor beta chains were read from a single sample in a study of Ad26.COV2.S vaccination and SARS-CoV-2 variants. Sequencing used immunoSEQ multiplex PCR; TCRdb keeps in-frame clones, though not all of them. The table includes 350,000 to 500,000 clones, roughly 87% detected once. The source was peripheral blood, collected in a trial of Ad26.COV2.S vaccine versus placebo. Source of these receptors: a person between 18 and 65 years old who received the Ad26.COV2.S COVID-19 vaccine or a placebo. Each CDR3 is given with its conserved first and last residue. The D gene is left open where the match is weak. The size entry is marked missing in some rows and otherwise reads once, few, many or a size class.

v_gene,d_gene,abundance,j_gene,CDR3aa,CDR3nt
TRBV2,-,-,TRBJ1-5,CASSEILGQPQHF,TGTGCCAGCAGTGAAATCTTGGGTCAGCCCCAGCATTTT
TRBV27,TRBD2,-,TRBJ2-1,CASYPAAGGGKEQFF,TGTGCCAGCTACCCAGCAGCGGGAGGTGGTAAGGAGCAGTTCTTC
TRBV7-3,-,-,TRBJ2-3,CASSLASFGSTDTQYF,TGTGCCAGCAGCTTAGCCTCCTTCGGGAGCACAGATACGCAGTATTTT
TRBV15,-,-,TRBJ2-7,CATSRDGPYEQYF,TGTGCCACCAGCAGAGATGGACCCTACGAGCAGTACTTC
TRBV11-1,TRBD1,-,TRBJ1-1,CASSQTGAMNTEAFF,TGTGCCAGCAGTCAAACAGGGGCCATGAACACTGAAGCTTTCTTT
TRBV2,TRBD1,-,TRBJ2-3,CATSGQGADTQYF,TGTGCCACCAGCGGACAGGGGGCAGATACGCAGTATTTT
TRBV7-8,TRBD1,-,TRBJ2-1,CASSLWTGVGNEQFF,TGTGCCAGCAGCCTATGGACAGGGGTAGGGAATGAGCAGTTCTTC
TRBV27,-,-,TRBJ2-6,CASKRGVSGANVLTF,TGTGCCAGCAAAAGGGGCGTCTCTGGGGCCAACGTCCTGACTTTC
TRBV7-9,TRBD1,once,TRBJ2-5,CASSLQGAGETQYF,TGTGCCAGCAGCTTACAGGGGGCAGGAGAGACCCAGTACTTC
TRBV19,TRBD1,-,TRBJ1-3,CASSTDGTGASGNTIYF,TGTGCCAGTAGTACAGACGGAACAGGGGCCTCTGGAAACACCATATATTTT
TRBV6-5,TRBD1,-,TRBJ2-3,CASSLQQGWTDTQYF,TGTGCCAGCAGTCTCCAACAGGGGTGGACAGATACGCAGTATTTT
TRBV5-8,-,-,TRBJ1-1,CASGSVSRKHRGNTEAFF,TGTGCCAGCGGTAGTGTTAGCAGGAAACATCGTGGGAACACTGAAGCTTTCTTT
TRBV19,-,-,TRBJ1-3,CASSPGGGAGSGNTIYF,TGTGCCAGTAGCCCGGGAGGAGGGGCCGGCTCTGGAAACACCATATATTTT
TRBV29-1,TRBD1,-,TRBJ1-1,CSVTGTAFFAEAFF,TGCAGCGTGACCGGGACAGCCTTCTTCGCTGAAGCTTTCTTT
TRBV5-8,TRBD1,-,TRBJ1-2,CASSITGGADYGYTF,TGTGCCAGCAGCATAACAGGGGGCGCTGACTATGGCTACACCTTC
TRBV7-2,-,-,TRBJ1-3,CASSFSGGENTIYF,TGTGCCAGCAGCTTTTCGGGGGGCGAAAACACCATATATTTT
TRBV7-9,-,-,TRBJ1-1,CASSLARGVGAFF,TGTGCCAGCAGCTTAGCCAGGGGCGTCGGTGCTTTCTTT
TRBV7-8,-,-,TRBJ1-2,CASSPLLANYGYTF,TGTGCCAGCAGCCCTTTGTTGGCTAACTATGGCTACACCTTC
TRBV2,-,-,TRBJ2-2,CASTSQGSTGELFF,TGTGCCAGCACGAGCCAAGGGAGTACCGGGGAGCTGTTTTTT
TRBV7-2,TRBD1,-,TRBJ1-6,CASSWTGYNSPLHF,TGTGCCAGCAGCTGGACAGGCTATAATTCACCCCTCCACTTT
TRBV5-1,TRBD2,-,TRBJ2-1,CASSWGGSGRSNEQFF,TGCGCCAGCAGCTGGGGTGGTAGCGGGAGGTCCAATGAGCAGTTCTTC
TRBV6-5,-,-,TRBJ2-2,CASTRDTGELFF,TGTGCCAGCACCCGTGACACCGGGGAGCTGTTTTTT
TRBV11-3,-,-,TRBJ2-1,CASSLDPGNEQFF,TGTGCCAGCAGCTTAGATCCCGGCAATGAGCAGTTCTTC
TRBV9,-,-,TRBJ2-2,CASSVRAANTGELFF,TGTGCCAGCAGCGTCCGGGCGGCGAACACCGGGGAGCTGTTTTTT
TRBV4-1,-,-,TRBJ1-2,CASSQDGGQKYGYTF,TGCGCCAGCAGCCAAGACGGGGGGCAGAAGTATGGCTACACCTTC
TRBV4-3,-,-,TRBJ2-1,CASSLLSGVSYNEQFF,TGCGCCAGCAGCCTCCTCTCAGGAGTTTCCTACAATGAGCAGTTCTTC
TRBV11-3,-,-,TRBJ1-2,CASSYRDGTNYGYTF,TGTGCCAGCAGCTACCGGGACGGAACTAACTATGGCTACACCTTC
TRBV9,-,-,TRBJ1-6,CASSVRTRGSPLHF,TGTGCCAGCAGCGTGAGGACCCGAGGCTCACCCCTCCACTTT
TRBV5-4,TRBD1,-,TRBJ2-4,CASSPGQGDKNIQYF,TGTGCCAGCAGCCCGGGACAGGGGGACAAAAACATTCAGTACTTC
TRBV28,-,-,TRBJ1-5,CASSFPSQPQHF,TGTGCCAGCAGTTTTCCCTCCCAGCCCCAGCATTTT
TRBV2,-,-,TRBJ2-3,CASSEQGRSDTQYF,TGTGCCAGCAGTGAACAAGGGAGGTCAGATACGCAGTATTTT
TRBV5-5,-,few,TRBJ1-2,CASSTQTGANYGYTF,TGTGCCAGCAGCACCCAGACAGGAGCTAACTATGGCTACACCTTC
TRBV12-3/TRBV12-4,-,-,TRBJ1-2,CASSFRSYGYTF,TGTGCCAGCAGTTTCCGTTCCTATGGCTACACCTTC
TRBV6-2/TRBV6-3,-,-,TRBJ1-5,CASSYSNIAVAGTNQPQHF,TGTGCCAGCAGTTACTCGAACATAGCTGTCGCGGGGACGAATCAGCCCCAGCATTTT
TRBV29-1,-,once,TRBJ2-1,CSVSRRFYNEQFF,TGCAGCGTTTCCAGGAGATTCTACAATGAGCAGTTCTTC
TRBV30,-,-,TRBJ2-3,CAWSSSTDTQYF,TGTGCCTGGAGTTCTAGCACAGATACGCAGTATTTT
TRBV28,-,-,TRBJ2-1,CASRAGTGPYNEQFF,TGTGCCAGCAGAGCCGGGACGGGCCCCTACAATGAGCAGTTCTTC
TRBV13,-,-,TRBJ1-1,CASSLRGVTEAFF,TGTGCCAGCAGCTTAAGGGGGGTCACTGAAGCTTTCTTT
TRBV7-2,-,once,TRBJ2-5,CASSSQPPETQYF,TGTGCCAGCAGCTCTCAACCCCCGGAGACCCAGTACTTC
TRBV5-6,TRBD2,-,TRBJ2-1,CASVARPSAPGGVEFF,TGTGCCAGCGTCGCACGTCCGTCGGCTCCGGGGGGTGTCGAGTTCTTC
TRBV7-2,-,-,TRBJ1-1,CASHWAVNTEAFF,TGTGCCAGCCATTGGGCGGTGAACACTGAAGCTTTCTTT
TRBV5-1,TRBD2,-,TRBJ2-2,CASSPGLGPPPGELFF,TGCGCCAGCAGCCCCGGACTAGGACCACCCCCCGGGGAGCTGTTTTTT
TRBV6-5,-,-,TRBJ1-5,CASRPRDPDQPQHF,TGTGCCAGCAGGCCCCGGGACCCCGATCAGCCCCAGCATTTT
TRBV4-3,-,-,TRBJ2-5,CASSQDHGGETQYF,TGCGCCAGCAGCCAAGATCATGGCGGTGAGACCCAGTACTTC
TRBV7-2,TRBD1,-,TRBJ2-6,CASSSGQVPGNVLTF,TGTGCCAGCAGCTCAGGACAGGTACCGGGCAACGTCCTGACTTTC
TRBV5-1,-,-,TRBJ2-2,CASSLVAGNTGELFF,TGCGCCAGCAGCTTAGTTGCTGGGAACACCGGGGAGCTGTTTTTT
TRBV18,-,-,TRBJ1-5,CASSPAATSNQPQHF,TGTGCCAGCTCACCAGCAGCTACTAGCAATCAGCCCCAGCATTTT
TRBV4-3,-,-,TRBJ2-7,CASSQVWAESYEQYF,TGCGCCAGCAGCCAAGTTTGGGCGGAGTCCTACGAGCAGTACTTC
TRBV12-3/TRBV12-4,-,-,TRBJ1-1,CASSLSTTEAFF,TGTGCCAGCAGTTTATCGACAACTGAAGCTTTCTTT
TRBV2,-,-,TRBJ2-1,CASSDQLSSYNEQFF,TGTGCCAGCAGTGACCAATTGAGCTCCTACAATGAGCAGTTCTTC
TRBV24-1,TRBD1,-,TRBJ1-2,CATSEGQYWGYTF,TGTGCCACCAGCGAGGGACAGTATTGGGGCTACACCTTC
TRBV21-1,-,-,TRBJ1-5,CASSKGSQPQHF,TGTGCCAGCAGCAAAGGCTCTCAGCCCCAGCATTTT
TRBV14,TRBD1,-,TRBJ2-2,CASSQDRSVPGELFF,TGTGCCAGCAGCCAGGACAGGTCGGTTCCCGGGGAGCTGTTTTTT
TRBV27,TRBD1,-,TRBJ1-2,CASQGQGYGYTF,TGTGCCAGCCAGGGACAGGGGTATGGCTACACCTTC
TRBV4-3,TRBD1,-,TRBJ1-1,CASSQAGTGQNEAFF,TGCGCCAGCAGCCAGGCCGGGACAGGGCAAAATGAAGCTTTCTTT